This T cell receptor beta chain emerged from a study of cytomegalovirus exposure and HLA in healthy donors. Notes on the study in general: Using the classifier, cytomegalovirus status was reportedly diagnosed with high specificity and sensitivity.

This table comes from immunoSEQ multiplex PCR, and its TCRdb copy is limited to in-frame clones, with some not included. Counted here are 90,000 to 150,000 clones, over 75% occurring once; the ten biggest clones make up around 6%. To note about this clone: As yet, its antigen is unknown.

The CDR3 totals 14 residues. Looked up from germline, CDR1 is MNHEY and CDR2 is SMNVEV (reference sequence). The V gene end was trimmed by 4 bases and the J gene end by 5 bases; junction bases not matched to a gene: 4. The receptor was derived from a woman under 30 in good health and CMV-seropositive. The chain recombines TRBV27 with TRBJ2-7, with 11 bases that match TRBD1. The sample was PBMCs. The CDR3: CASSYGTGGDEQYF. CDR3 DNA sequence: TGTGCCAGCAGTTACGGGACAGGGGGGGACGAGCAGTACTTC.